This T cell receptor (beta chain) is drawn from a study of OX40 agonist ivuxolimab in advanced cancers. Some background on the complete study: Ivuxolimab was an agonistic, fully human IgG2 monoclonal antibody directed against OX40 (CD134), a costimulatory receptor. Intravenous ivuxolimab was administered to patients every 2 weeks at six dose levels: 0.01, 0.1, 0.3, 1.5, 3 and 10 mg/kg. Of the approximately 50 dose-escalation patients, hepatocellular carcinoma was present in 19, melanoma in about 15, renal cell carcinoma in 9 and head and neck cancer in 9. In the dose-escalation cohort, 75% to 90% of patients were male, and the mean age was around 65 years with a range of about 20 to 80. Prior anti-PD-1, anti-PD-L1 or anti-CTLA-4 therapy was permitted, and approximately 40% of dose-escalation patients had received checkpoint inhibitors. Partial responses occurred in three dose-escalation patients: two with cutaneous melanoma and one with hepatocellular carcinoma. The purpose of peripheral TCRbeta sequencing was to test whether ivuxolimab changed TCR sequence diversity and led to clonal T-cell expansion. The monotherapy dose-escalation portion (N ≈ 55 patients) of the phase I ivuxolimab trial is reported in the paper. The research as a whole found: After ivuxolimab, expanded clones were on average more numerous among CD8+ T cells than among CD4+ T cells. Antigen specificity was not determined for the clonally expanded peripheral T cells. In the 0.1-3.0 mg/kg groups, partial responders had among the lowest normalized peripheral clonal expansion, particularly in CD8+ T cells. At doses of 0.1 to 3.0 mg/kg, clonal expansion of both CD4+ and CD8+ blood T cells was observed from baseline to week 6. Low levels of normalized T-cell clonal expansion were also shown by some nonresponding patients.

The trial excluded patients who had a history of autoimmune disease or were on systemic immunosuppression. Peripheral blood for TCR sequencing was drawn from every dose cohort at baseline, at cycle 4 day 1 and at cycle 7 day 1. Samples came from an open-label, multicenter, first-in-human phase I dose-escalation trial of ivuxolimab. The trial enrolled adults with locally advanced or metastatic head and neck squamous cell, hepatocellular, melanoma or renal cell carcinoma. Before TCR sequencing, CD4+ T cells and CD8+ T cells from peripheral blood were sorted into separate populations. The CDR3 covers 11 residues, taking in both the cysteine and the phenylalanine. CDR3 DNA is the only sequence kept; it has 33 bases, read in frame from the first base. The junction shows trimming of 2 bases on V and 4 bases on J, plus 4 bases between the germline ends. CDR1 and CDR2 are drawn from the germline V gene (reference sequence): SGHKS, YYEKEE.

Of note for this clone: Its binding antigen is unknown. No base qualities exist here, and no much larger clone lies one base off it. This sample includes further DNA sequences coding for the same CDR3.

Genomic DNA was isolated from the sorted cells so that the TCRbeta CDR3 region could be sequenced. The immunoSEQ Assay was used to sequence the TCRbeta CDR3 regions. TCRdb took this table from immuneACCESS and kept in-frame rearrangements with V and J called. Such tables lack part of the clones; where checked against another copy, unresolved V genes explain under half of the gap, and the rest is unexplained. The table for this sample lists 75,000 to 80,000 clones; 75% to 90% of them were counted only once. The top ten clones comprise roughly 7.1% of the sample. The source material was CD4+ or CD8+ T cells sorted from blood, sampled in a trial of the OX40 agonist ivuxolimab. Here the chain combines TRBV5-5 and TRBJ2-7; no confident D gene assignment can be made. The source is an adult with an advanced solid tumor such as melanoma, head and neck, liver or kidney cancer. The nucleotides read TGTGCCAGCAGCTTCCGGTACGAGCAGTACTTC. The resulting protein is CASSFRYEQYF.